The 21 T cell receptor beta chains presented below share a single source sample, sequenced in a study of T cell responses to AZD1222 COVID-19 vaccine. Generated by immunoSEQ multiplex PCR, the TCRdb table keeps only in-frame clones and is missing some. Found here are approximately 140,000 clones, about 92% of them singletons; the top ten hold over 0.9%. Sequencing was performed on peripheral blood, taken on day 0 of MenACWY control vaccination. The source of these receptors is an adult in good health.

The V gene is TRBV6-1, the J gene TRBJ1-5; D is uncertain. V was cut by 2 bases and J by 6 bases, with 8 bases left in between. The CDR3 loop spans 13 amino acids. Germline V gene sequence: CDR1 MNHNS, CDR2 SASEGT. CDR3 bases: TGTGCCAGCAGTGAAACTCAGTCTCAGCCCCAGCATTTT. It specifies CASSETQSQPQHF.

The chain recombines TRBV19 with TRBJ2-2; D remains unclear. The V end lost 7 bases, the J end lost 6 bases, and 12 bases lay between the germline ends. From germline, CDR1 is LNHDA and CDR2 SQIVND (reference sequence). CDR3 length: 13 residues. The CDR3 is CASTSKAAGELFF. The CDR3 nucleotides read TGTGCCAGTACCTCAAAAGCTGCCGGGGAGCTGTTTTTT.

The V gene is TRBV6-5, the J gene TRBJ2-3; 8 nucleotides align to TRBD2. Germline V gene lookup returns CDR1 MNHEY and CDR2 SVGAGI. The junction had 10 bases not matched to a gene; V was cut back by 6 bases and J by 5 bases. This CDR3 comprises 15 residues. In nucleotides, the CDR3 is TGTGCCAGCAGCGCTAGCGGGTTCCAGGGAGATACGCAGTATTTT. Its translation is CASSASGFQGDTQYF.

The chain links TRBV28 to TRBJ1-5, with 10 bases aligning to TRBD1. Germline trimming cut 10 bases from V and 5 bases from J; bases unmatched to any gene: 14. Germline-derived CDR1 and CDR2 are MDHEN and SYDVKM. The length of the CDR3 is 16 residues. The CDR3 protein is CATDNQGQGFHQPQHF. CDR3 DNA: TGTGCCACCGATAACCAGGGACAGGGGTTCCATCAGCCCCAGCATTTT.

J is TRBJ1-1 and V is TRBV12-3 or TRBV12-4; D is ambiguous. The CDR3 is 13 residues long. Deletions cut 0 bases from V and 1 base from J, with 3 bases between. CDR3: CASSLAANTEAFF. The CDR3 region has the DNA TGTGCCAGCAGTTTAGCAGCGAACACTGAAGCTTTCTTT.

V usage is TRBV5-1 and J usage is TRBJ2-7; no clear D. The CDR3 is 13 amino acids. V lost 4 bases and J 2 bases, leaving 10 bases between the germline ends. Germline V gene lookup returns CDR1 SGHRS and CDR2 YFSETQ. The chain's CDR3 is CASSVKGAYEQYF. The CDR3 DNA is TGCGCCAGCAGCGTCAAGGGCGCCTACGAGCAGTACTTC.

The rearrangement uses TRBV21-1 and TRBJ1-4. TRBV21-1 is recorded as a pseudogene. CDR3 length: 14 residues. In DNA, the CDR3 is TGTGCCAGCATCTCCGACCGTGGGACTAAAAAACTGTTTTTT. Encoded protein: CASISDRGTKKLFF.

The chain couples TRBV5-6 to TRBJ1-1; D is unclear. Germline CDR1 SGHDT, CDR2 YYEEEE. This CDR3 has 12 residues. Trimming took off 1 base at V and 8 bases at J, with 9 bases between the two ends. CDR3 nucleotides: TGTGCCAGCAGCTTGTTTTCGGGGGAAGCTTTCTTT. Protein product: CASSLFSGEAFF. Full variable domain (missing parts from reference TRBV5-6 and TRBJ1-1): DAGVTQSPTHLIKTRGQQVTLRCSPKSGHDTVSWYQQALGQGPQFIFQYYEEEERQRGNFPDRFSGHQFPNYSSELNVNALLLGDSALYLCASSLFSGEAFFGQGTRLTVV.

The chain couples TRBV13 to TRBJ2-7; D is unclear. The CDR3 is made up of 14 amino acids. Germline CDR1 PRHDT, CDR2 FYEKMQ (reference sequence). Trimming took off 5 bases at V and 4 bases at J, with 15 bases between the two ends. CDR3 DNA sequence: TGTGCCAGCAGCCAGTCCCCGCAGGATTACGAGCAGTACTTC. As protein: CASSQSPQDYEQYF.

The chain combines TRBV2 with TRBJ2-7, with unresolved D. Trimming took 8 bases from V and 3 from J, leaving 11 bases between them. The CDR3 runs to 12 residues. Germline V gene data show CDR1 as SNHLY and CDR2 as FYNNEI. The DNA for the CDR3 is TGTGCCAGCTGTCCTCAAGGCTACGAGCAGTACTTC. It codes for CASCPQGYEQYF.

This chain uses TRBV28 with TRBJ1-2; D is uncertain. The V end lost 2 bases, the J end lost 4 bases, and 11 bases lay between the germline ends. The CDR3 sequence is 14 residues long. From germline, CDR1 is MDHEN and CDR2 SYDVKM. The CDR3: CASSLQADFYGYTF. CDR3 coding DNA: TGTGCCAGCAGTTTACAGGCCGACTTCTATGGCTACACCTTC.

The J gene is TRBJ1-1, the V gene TRBV12-5; no clear D gene. V was shortened by 7 bases and J by 4 bases, with 13 bases between the two germline ends. The germline gives CDR1 LGHNT, CDR2 FRNRAP. CDR3 length: 13 amino acids. This CDR3 is CASDLLESTEAFF. The CDR3 nucleotides are TGTGCTAGTGACCTTCTGGAGTCCACTGAAGCTTTCTTT.

The chain joins TRBV12-3 or TRBV12-4 to TRBJ1-3; D ambiguous. This CDR3 is built from 13 residues. The V and J ends lost 10 bases and 3 bases respectively, with 13 bases between them. Here the CDR3 DNA reads TGTGCCATCTTACCTGGTCGTGGAAACACCATATATTTT. Protein sequence: CAILPGRGNTIYF.

The rearrangement joins TRBV18 to TRBJ1-5; TRBD1 aligns across 10 bases. The germline gives CDR1 KGHSH, CDR2 LQKENI. The CDR3 has 15 residues. After removal of 4 bases from V and 4 bases from J, the junction contained 4 bases not matched to a gene. The CDR3 DNA sequence: TGTGCCAGCTCACTCGGGACAGGGGTTAATCAGCCCCAGCATTTT. Translated: CASSLGTGVNQPQHF.

The chain uses TRBV5-1 and TRBJ2-2; 10 nucleotides align to TRBD2. The CDR3 length is 16 residues. J gave up 6 bases and V 6 bases, and 11 bases lay outside the gene matches. The germline CDR1 and CDR2 sequences are SGHRS and YFSETQ. CDR3 bases: TGCGCCAGCACTGGGTCTAGCGGGAGAATATCCGGGGAGCTGTTTTTT. Translated: CASTGSSGRISGELFF.

The chain is built from TRBV5-1 and TRBJ2-2; 7 bases match TRBD1. CDR1 and CDR2 (germline): SGHRS, YFSETQ. The ends lost 3 bases at V and 7 bases at J; junction bases unmatched: 12. The length of the CDR3 is 16 residues. The CDR3 is CASSSIPNRGIGELFF. CDR3 DNA: TGCGCCAGCAGCTCGATCCCTAACAGGGGTATCGGGGAGCTGTTTTTT.

In nucleotides, the CDR3 is TGCGCCAGCAGCCTCCGAATAGGAGGGACGAACGAGCAGTACTTC. This encodes CASSLRIGGTNEQYF. V and J are TRBV4-1 and TRBJ2-7, with D perhaps TRBD2 (6 bases). Germline V lookup: CDR1 MGHRA, CDR2 YSYEKL. This CDR3 spans 15 amino acids. V gave up 4 bases and J gave up 5 bases, with 18 bases separating them.

This clone was counted once. The chain uses TRBV5-1 and TRBJ1-1; D call uncertain. Between the trimmed V and J ends, which lost 0 bases and 2 bases, there was a span of 11 bases. Germline-derived CDR1 and CDR2 are SGHRS and YFSETQ. The CDR3 length is 15 residues. The CDR3 DNA is TGCGCCAGCAGCTTGGGCCGCTGGGGAAACACTGAAGCTTTCTTT. This gives the protein CASSLGRWGNTEAFF. The full variable domain, rest sourced from reference TRBV5-1 and TRBJ1-1, is KAGVTQTPRYLIKTRGQQVTLSCSPISGHRSVSWYQQTPGQGLQFLFEYFSETQRNKGNFPGRFSGRQFSNSRSEMNVSTLELGDSALYLCASSLGRWGNTEAFFGQGTRLTVV.

The chain uses TRBV14 and TRBJ1-4; weak D call: TRBD1 (5 bases). The V gene's germline CDR1 is SGHDN and CDR2 FVKESK. Trimming removed 0 bases at V and 0 bases at J, with 14 bases between. This CDR3 region has 18 residues. The CDR3: CASSQEIRDGATNEKLFF. CDR3 sequence (DNA): TGTGCCAGCAGCCAAGAAATCCGGGACGGAGCAACTAATGAAAAACTGTTTTTT.

V is TRBV23-1 and J is TRBJ2-7; D is possibly TRBD1 or TRBD2 (6 bases each). TRBV23-1 is reported as an ORF; its role is uncertain. This CDR3 is built from 16 residues. V lost 8 bases, J lost 6 bases, and 26 bases lay in between. The CDR3 here is CASPLPGGTNELEQYF. In DNA form, the CDR3 reads TGCGCCAGCCCCCTCCCTGGGGGGACAAACGAGCTCGAGCAGTACTTC.

Concerning this clone: The same CDR3 also results from other DNA sequences found in this sample. J is TRBJ2-5 and V is TRBV2; D is ambiguous. Trimming removed 2 bases at V and 2 bases at J, with 6 bases between. CDR1 and CDR2 (germline): SNHLY, FYNNEI. The CDR3 runs to 13 residues. CDR3 protein: CASSEYGQETQYF. The CDR3 DNA reads as TGTGCCAGCAGTGAATACGGTCAAGAGACCCAGTACTTC.